This is a list of T cell receptor beta chains from one sample in a study of CXCR3 chemokines and chemotherapy response in bladder cancer. TCRdb re-derived calls from the PCR reads in MiXCR, one entry per CDR3 protein. The table includes about 3,000 distinct CDR3 sequences, 15% to 20% detected once. Sample collection occurred from a patient whose treatment included neoadjuvant chemotherapy. These TCRs come from a human donor with bladder cancer that did not respond to neoadjuvant chemotherapy. CDR3s include the opening cysteine and the closing phenylalanine or tryptophan. A D gene is named only where the DNA matches it firmly. Rows may omit the clone size; those that give it use once, few, many or a size class.

v_gene	j_gene	abundance	d_gene	CDR3nt	CDR3aa
TRBV15	TRBJ1-6	medium-sized	NA	TGTGCCACCAGCAGAGAAGTTTTCTATAATTCACCCCTCCACTTT	CATSREVFYNSPLHF
TRBV12-3/TRBV12-4	TRBJ2-5	many	TRBD1	TGTGCCAGCAGTTACAGTCCGGGACAGGGCGAAGAGACCCAGTACTTC	CASSYSPGQGEETQYF
TRBV12-3/TRBV12-4	TRBJ2-7	many	NA	TGTGCCAGCAGTTTTGGGGCTGTTCTCCTCTACGAGCAGTACTTC	CASSFGAVLLYEQYF
TRBV19	TRBJ1-6	medium-sized	NA	TGTGCCAGTAGTCGCCACCGGGACCCCACAGCGCCCCTCCACTTT	CASSRHRDPTAPLHF
TRBV19	TRBJ1-6	medium-sized	NA	TGTGCCAGTAACGATTATAATTCACCCCTCCACTTT	CASNDYNSPLHF
TRBV11-2	TRBJ2-7	many	NA	TGTGCCAGCAGCTTTCTGGAGGATTCCTACGAGCAGTACTTC	CASSFLEDSYEQYF
TRBV30	TRBJ2-4	medium-sized	NA	TGTGCCTGGAGGACCCCAGGCATTCAGTACTTC	CAWRTPGIQYF
TRBV6-5	TRBJ1-5	many	NA	TGTGCCAGCAGTTACTCGGGGGATCAGCCCCAGCATTTT	CASSYSGDQPQHF
TRBV2	TRBJ1-1	few	TRBD1	TGTGCCAGCAACCGGGACAGCCTAATGAACACTGAAGCTTTCTTT	CASNRDSLMNTEAFF
TRBV29-1	TRBJ2-6	medium-sized	NA	TGCAGCGTTGGGGGGTTATTTGGGGCCAACGTCCTGACTTTC	CSVGGLFGANVLTF
TRBV7-2	TRBJ1-3	medium-sized	NA	TGTGCCAGCAGCTTAGCGCCAGCCGGAAACACCATATATTTT	CASSLAPAGNTIYF
TRBV2	TRBJ1-2	many	NA	TGTGCCACCGACCTCCCACAGGGAGTCTATGGCTACACCTTC	CATDLPQGVYGYTF
TRBV11-2	TRBJ2-1	NA	NA	TGTGCCAGCAGCTCCCTGAAATACAATGTGCAGTTCTTC	CASSSLKYNVQFF
TRBV15	TRBJ2-1	many	NA	TGTGCCACCAGTCAGGGGTTCAATGAGCAGTTCTTC	CATSQGFNEQFF
TRBV12-3/TRBV12-4	TRBJ1-1	NA	NA	TGTGCCAGCAGTACGGGGGCCCGGGTAGAAGCTTTCTTT	CASSTGARVEAFF
TRBV19	TRBJ2-7	medium-sized	NA	TGTGCCAGTAGTAAACACGAGCAGTACTTC	CASSKHEQYF
TRBV28	TRBJ2-5	NA	NA	TGTGCCAGCAGGCCCAGCAGGGGAGCTGGTGGGACCCAGTACTTC	CASRPSRGAGGTQYF
TRBV7-2	TRBJ2-7	medium-sized	TRBD2	TGTGCCAGCAGCCCGGGGGGGACGGGGAGCTACGAGCAGTACTTC	CASSPGGTGSYEQYF
TRBV20-1	TRBJ1-3	many	TRBD1	TGCAGTGCGAGACAGGGGTCGGGTGGAAACACCATATATTTT	CSARQGSGGNTIYF
TRBV7-9	TRBJ2-6	medium-sized	NA	TGTGCCAGCACTTCCTCTGGGGCCAACGTCCTGACTTTC	CASTSSGANVLTF
TRBV27	TRBJ1-2	medium-sized	NA	TGTGCCAGCAGCCGCGACGAATTCTGGGGCTACACCTTC	CASSRDEFWGYTF
TRBV7-2	TRBJ2-7	medium-sized	NA	TGTGCCAGCAGCTTAGGACAGCCCTACGAGCAGTACTTC	CASSLGQPYEQYF
TRBV11-2	TRBJ2-3	NA	NA	TGTGCCAGCAGCTTTGGCCAAGATACGCAGTATTTT	CASSFGQDTQYF
TRBV20-1	TRBJ2-5	many	NA	TGCAGTGCCCAATCGGAGTTCCAAGAGACCCAGTACTTC	CSAQSEFQETQYF
TRBV19	TRBJ1-5	medium-sized	TRBD1	TGTGCCAGTAGTATTGGGACAGGGGGCGGCTATAATCAGCCCCAGCATTTT	CASSIGTGGGYNQPQHF
TRBV20-1	TRBJ2-7	NA	NA	TGCAGTGCTAGACCCGGGACCCCCTACGAGCAGTACTTC	CSARPGTPYEQYF
TRBV11-2	TRBJ2-1	many	TRBD1	TGTGCCAGCAGCTTAGGACAGGGAAATGAGCAGTTCTTC	CASSLGQGNEQFF
TRBV20-1	TRBJ2-5	many	TRBD2	TGCAGTGCTAGTACGACCGGGACTAGCCAAGAGACCCAGTACTTC	CSASTTGTSQETQYF
TRBV27	TRBJ2-3	medium-sized	TRBD2	TGTGCCAGCAGTCCGAAGCGGGGGGTCATTGATACGCAGTATTTT	CASSPKRGVIDTQYF
TRBV4-1	TRBJ1-4	NA	NA	TGCGCCAGCAGCCAAGGGACAGTAGGAATACAACTGTTTTTT	CASSQGTVGIQLFF
TRBV7-9	TRBJ2-7	NA	NA	TGTGCCAGCAGCTCTCCCGGGACACGGGGCGAGCAGTACTTC	CASSSPGTRGEQYF
TRBV20-1	TRBJ1-2	NA	NA	TGCAGTGCCATTGGGTCGGTGGGCAACTATGGCTACACCTTC	CSAIGSVGNYGYTF
TRBV6-2/TRBV6-3	TRBJ2-7	medium-sized	TRBD1	TGTGCCACCTCCGGGACAGGGGGCGTCTACGAGCAGTACTTC	CATSGTGGVYEQYF
TRBV27	TRBJ1-4	many	NA	TGTGCCAGCAGTCAAAGGATGCTTGAAAAACTGTTTTTT	CASSQRMLEKLFF
TRBV6-5	TRBJ2-1	many	TRBD2	TGTGCCAGCAGATTAGACGGGGGGGCCGGGAATGAGCAGTTCTTC	CASRLDGGAGNEQFF
TRBV20-1	TRBJ2-5	many	NA	TGCAGTGTGGGCGAAAGCAAAGAGACCCAGTACTTC	CSVGESKETQYF